Following are 32 T cell receptor beta chains from one sample sequenced in a study of radiotherapy plus CTLA-4 blockade in lung cancer. Sequencing used immunoSEQ multiplex PCR; TCRdb keeps in-frame clones, though not all of them. The sample holds about 51,000 clones, 75% to 80% seen once. This specimen consisted of peripheral blood, obtained from a patient treated with radiotherapy plus ipilimumab. The origin of the receptors is a human donor with non-small cell lung cancer whose response to radiotherapy plus ipilimumab could not be evaluated.

This clone was observed once. V usage is TRBV7-3 and J usage is TRBJ2-7; 7 bases map to TRBD2. Trimming at V came to 2 bases and at J to 6 bases, leaving 7 bases not matched to a gene. Germline V gene lookup returns CDR1 SGHTA and CDR2 FQGTGA. The CDR3 totals 14 residues. Here the CDR3 reads CASSLSAGVREQYF. CDR3 nucleotide sequence: TGTGCCAGCAGCTTATCCGCGGGAGTTCGCGAGCAGTACTTC.

The V and J genes are TRBV5-1 and TRBJ2-6, with 12 bases identical to TRBD1. The germline gives CDR1 SGHRS, CDR2 YFSETQ. J was trimmed by 4 bases and V by 3 bases; bases with no gene match: 11. The CDR3 sequence is 19 residues long. As DNA, the CDR3 is TGCGCCAGCAGCTATACCAAGGGGGACAGGGGGCCCGGGGCCAACGTCCTGACTTTC. Translating gives CASSYTKGDRGPGANVLTF.

The V call is TRBV28, the J call TRBJ2-5, with TRBD2 identical over 9 bases. The tail of the sequence fits TRBJ2-7 better, so the J call may be wrong. Germline loops: CDR1 MDHEN, CDR2 SYDVKM. The CDR3 covers 15 residues. The CDR3 spells CASRSLAGGRIEQYF. In DNA form, the CDR3 reads TGTGCCAGCAGATCCCTGGCGGGAGGGCGAATCGAGCAGTACTTC.

This chain links TRBV9 with TRBJ1-2; 11 nucleotides line up with TRBD1. Germline assignment: CDR1 SGDLS and CDR2 YYNGEE. This CDR3 is built from 13 residues. V lost 4 bases to trimming and J lost 8 bases; unmatched junction nucleotides: 4. The CDR3 nucleotides read TGTGCCAGCAGCCCTCGGACAGGGGGCGGCTACACCTTC. It codes for CASSPRTGGGYTF.

This clone was seen more than once but under ten times. The CDR3 loop reads CASSLSETGAKYEQYF. CDR3 sequence (DNA): TGTGCCAGCAGTTTATCCGAGACAGGGGCTAAATACGAGCAGTACTTC. V and J are TRBV27 and TRBJ2-7; 8 bases map to TRBD1. J gave up 4 bases and V 0 bases, and 8 bases lay outside the gene matches. The CDR3 covers 16 residues. From germline, CDR1 is MNHEY and CDR2 SMNVEV (reference sequence).

To note about this clone: Other DNA sequences of this sample code for an identical CDR3. The V and J genes are TRBV4-3 and TRBJ1-2; D is possibly TRBD1 (6 bases). CDR3 length equals 21 residues. From germline, CDR1 is LGHNA and CDR2 YSLEER. V shed 0 bases and J shed 0 bases, with 26 bases lying between them. In DNA form, the CDR3 reads TGCGCCAGCAGCCAAGATCTACTAGGGCGGGAGGGGGAAAGGACTAACTATGGCTACACCTTC. Its protein product is CASSQDLLGREGERTNYGYTF.

This chain connects TRBV19 to TRBJ2-5; 7 bases agree with TRBD1. The assigned J gene may be wrong: the sequence end matches TRBJ2-7 better. From germline, CDR1 is LNHDA and CDR2 SQIVND (reference sequence). This CDR3 has 15 residues. The CDR3 nucleotides read TGTGCCAGTAGTAAGGCCGGGACAGCCTCCTACGAGCAGTACTTC. It encodes CASSKAGTASYEQYF.

The J gene is TRBJ1-4, the V gene TRBV7-9, with D uncertain. V gave up 0 bases and J gave up 15 bases, with 14 bases separating them. This CDR3 comprises 13 residues. Germline CDR1 and CDR2: SEHNR and FQNEAQ (reference sequence). The CDR3 DNA reads as TGTGCCAGCAGCTTAGCCTACCTTAAAGAGGTGTTTTTT. Its protein product is CASSLAYLKEVFF.

The chain is built from TRBV7-8 and TRBJ1-6, with D hard to call. The germline V gene encodes CDR1 SGHVS and CDR2 FQNEAQ. The CDR3 covers 15 residues. The germline V and J ends were trimmed by 5 bases and 8 bases, with 16 bases remaining between them. Here the CDR3 reads CASSRDRGRDSPLHF. CDR3 DNA: TGTGCCAGCAGCCGAGATCGGGGTAGGGATTCACCCCTCCACTTT.

The V call is TRBV5-5, the J call TRBJ1-2; 7 bases are a match to TRBD1. Germline CDR1 reads SGHKS; CDR2 reads YYEKEE (reference sequence). V dropped 2 bases and J dropped 10; count of bases not matched to a gene: 5. This CDR3 has 12 residues. The DNA of the CDR3 is TGTGCCAGCAGCTTCCGTGACAGGGACTACACCTTC. Translation gives CASSFRDRDYTF.

Here the CDR3 reads CASSESGRGNSPLHF. DNA for the CDR3: TGTGCCAGCAGTGAATCTGGCAGGGGTAATTCACCCCTCCACTTT. The chain links TRBV25-1 to TRBJ1-6; tentative D call: TRBD1 (6 bases). The length of the CDR3 is 15 residues. Looked up from germline, CDR1 is MGHDK and CDR2 is SYGVNS. The V end lost 1 base, the J end lost 6 bases, and 10 bases lay between the germline ends.

The J gene is TRBJ1-2, the V gene TRBV19; TRBD1 agrees at 11 bases. The CDR3 loop spans 12 amino acids. Germline V CDR1 and CDR2: LNHDA, SQIVND (reference sequence). V was pared by 8 bases and J by 5 bases, with 1 base of the junction left unmatched. CDR3 DNA: TGTGCCAGTCGGGACAGGGGGTATGGCTACACCTTC. Translation gives CASRDRGYGYTF.

This chain connects TRBV30 to TRBJ2-3; 15 bases line up with TRBD2. CDR1 GTSNPN and CDR2 SVGIG come from the germline V gene (reference sequence). The CDR3 covers 19 residues. The V segment lost 0 bases and the J segment 5 bases; nucleotides outside the gene matches: 12. The CDR3 sequence is CAWSVRRTSGGAPGDTQYF. The CDR3 nucleotides read TGTGCCTGGAGTGTACGAAGGACTAGCGGGGGGGCCCCGGGAGATACGCAGTATTTT.

The rearrangement links TRBV6-5 to TRBJ1-6, with TRBD1 identical over 7 bases. Looked up from germline, CDR1 is MNHEY and CDR2 is SVGAGI. This CDR3 region has 15 residues. V lost 0 bases and J lost 14; bases outside the gene matches: 10. The CDR3 bases are TGTGCCAGCAGTTACTCCGACAGGGACGAGGCAGCCCTCCACTTT. Translation gives CASSYSDRDEAALHF.

The rearrangement uses TRBV18 and TRBJ1-5; no clear D. The V and J ends lost 3 bases and 3 bases respectively, with 6 bases between them. Germline loops: CDR1 KGHSH, CDR2 LQKENI. The CDR3 consists of 13 residues. CDR3 amino acids: CASSPGPNQPQHF. The CDR3 bases are TGTGCCAGCTCACCTGGCCCCAATCAGCCCCAGCATTTT.

The genes are TRBV7-2 and TRBJ2-5; 7 nucleotides agree with TRBD2. This CDR3 region has 14 residues. The trim removed 5 bases at V and 5 bases at J, leaving 8 bases unmatched. CDR1 and CDR2 (germline): SGHTA, FQGNSA. The CDR3 sequence is CASSRAGDGETQYF. The CDR3 nucleotides read TGTGCCAGCAGCAGGGCGGGAGATGGTGAGACCCAGTACTTC.

The chain carries TRBV7-3 and TRBJ2-1; 9 bases line up with TRBD2. Germline CDR1 and CDR2: SGHTA and FQGTGA. This CDR3 contains 14 residues. The trim removed 2 bases at V and 4 bases at J, leaving 0 bases unmatched. CDR3: CASSLAGGYNEQFF. In DNA, the CDR3 is TGTGCCAGCAGCTTAGCGGGGGGGTACAATGAGCAGTTCTTC.

The chain combines TRBV29-1 with TRBJ2-7; tentative D call: TRBD1 (5 bases). There are 13 residues in the CDR3. Germline CDR1 and CDR2: SQVTM and ANQGSEA. Trimming stripped 5 bases from V and 2 bases from J, with 13 bases between. Here the CDR3 DNA reads TGCAGCGTTTTTCTGGCAGGGACCTACGAGCAGTACTTC. Its protein product is CSVFLAGTYEQYF.

The chain has TRBV19 and TRBJ2-1; TRBD1 aligns across 7 bases. Trimming removed 3 bases from V and 7 bases from J; junction bases left unmatched: 6. Germline V gives CDR1 LNHDA, CDR2 SQIVND (reference sequence). CDR3 length: 14 residues. The CDR3 loop is CASSMSLGQNEQFF. CDR3 DNA sequence: TGTGCCAGTAGTATGTCTTTGGGACAGAATGAGCAGTTCTTC.

The chain combines TRBV7-9 with TRBJ2-2; tentatively, D is TRBD1 (5 bases). Germline values: CDR1 SEHNR, CDR2 FQNEAQ (reference sequence). The CDR3 totals 16 residues. V was trimmed by 5 bases and J by 1 base, leaving 14 bases between them. The CDR3 here is CASSQSKTGNTGELFF. DNA of the CDR3: TGTGCCAGCAGCCAAAGCAAAACAGGGAACACCGGGGAGCTGTTTTTT.

V is TRBV29-1 and J is TRBJ1-4; possibly TRBD1 for D (6 bases). The CDR3 has 14 residues. Germline V gene data show CDR1 as SQVTM and CDR2 as ANQGSEA. The V end was cut by 4 bases, the J end by 7 bases, with 16 bases between. CDR3 sequence reads: CSVARGSGSEKLFF. In DNA, the CDR3 is TGCAGCGTTGCCAGGGGATCCGGGTCTGAAAAACTGTTTTTT. Variable domain in full (rest from reference TRBV29-1 and TRBJ1-4): SAVISQKPSRDICQRGTSLTIQCQVDSQVTMMFWYRQQPGQSLTLIATANQGSEATYESGFVIDKFPISRPNLTFSTLTVSNMSPEDSSIYLCSVARGSGSEKLFFGSGTQLSVL.

The rearrangement joins TRBV7-2 to TRBJ2-7, with 7 bases aligning to TRBD1. The CDR3 extends over 12 amino acids. J was trimmed by 6 bases and V by 5 bases; bases with no gene match: 4. The germline CDR1 and CDR2 sequences are SGHTA and FQGNSA. CDR3 amino acids: CASSTGVGEQYF. CDR3 nucleotides: TGTGCCAGCAGCACAGGGGTAGGCGAGCAGTACTTC.

The chain combines TRBV4-3 with TRBJ2-3; D perhaps matches TRBD2 (5 bases). This CDR3 spans 13 amino acids. Trimming shortened V by 3 bases and J by 6 bases, and 10 bases separated the two germline ends. The germline V gene encodes CDR1 LGHNA and CDR2 YSLEER. Here the CDR3 reads CASSHPGGDTQYF. The CDR3 DNA sequence: TGCGCCAGCAGCCATCCAGGAGGCGATACGCAGTATTTT.

The chain uses TRBV28 and TRBJ1-5, with 8 positions matching TRBD1. The CDR3 loop spans 16 amino acids. CDR1 and CDR2 from the germline V gene are MDHEN and SYDVKM. The V gene end was trimmed by 7 bases and the J gene end by 5 bases; junction bases not matched to a gene: 13. For the CDR3, the DNA is TGTGCCAGCACCCCCGGACAGGGAGTCCCCCATCAGCCCCAGCATTTT. Translated, it gives CASTPGQGVPHQPQHF.

J is TRBJ2-1 and V is TRBV7-3, with 10 positions matching TRBD1. The CDR3 extends over 16 amino acids. The J segment lost 1 base and the V segment lost 4 bases, leaving 4 bases of the junction unmatched. Germline V gives CDR1 SGHTA, CDR2 FQGTGA. CDR3 in amino acids: CASSSRDRGSYNEQFF. The CDR3 region has the DNA TGTGCCAGCAGCTCCCGGGACAGGGGATCCTACAATGAGCAGTTCTTC.

J is TRBJ2-7 and V is TRBV11-2; no definite D call. In germline, CDR1 is SGHAT, CDR2 FQNNGV. The length of the CDR3 is 11 residues. Trimming took off 3 bases at V and 5 bases at J, with 5 bases between the two ends. The CDR3 spells CASSFADEQYF. CDR3 in DNA: TGTGCCAGCAGCTTCGCGGACGAGCAGTACTTC.

The rearrangement links TRBV7-9 to TRBJ2-1, with 11 bases identical to TRBD2. J lost 7 bases, V lost 4 bases, and 6 bases had no gene match. The CDR3 length is 15 residues. Germline V gene lookup returns CDR1 SEHNR and CDR2 FQNEAQ (reference sequence). The CDR3: CASSSRLAGSNEQFF. CDR3 nucleotide sequence: TGTGCCAGCAGCTCGAGACTAGCGGGGTCAAATGAGCAGTTCTTC.

This clone has more than one count but fewer than ten. The rearrangement uses TRBV28 and TRBJ1-3; the D is unclear. Germline CDR1 and CDR2: MDHEN and SYDVKM. There are 16 residues in the CDR3. Trimming took off 2 bases at V and 0 bases at J, with 11 bases between the two ends. The DNA for the CDR3 is TGTGCCAGCAGTTTAGACTCTGAGAGCTCTGGAAACACCATATATTTT. This codes for CASSLDSESSGNTIYF.

The chain carries TRBV15 and TRBJ2-5, with TRBD1 matching 8 bases. The CDR3 length is 15 residues. The ends lost 0 bases at V and 1 base at J; junction bases unmatched: 1. CDR1 and CDR2 from the germline V gene are LNHNV and YYDKDF (reference sequence). The CDR3, as DNA: TGTGCCACCAGCAGAGACAGGGGGCCCCAAGAGACCCAGTACTTC. It specifies CATSRDRGPQETQYF.

This chain uses TRBV18 with TRBJ2-5; TRBD2 might be the D (5 bases). The germline V and J ends were trimmed by 5 bases and 3 bases, with 19 bases remaining between them. The CDR3 is 16 residues long. Germline assignment: CDR1 KGHSH and CDR2 LQKENI. The CDR3: CASSARGDLKKETQYF. In nucleotides, the CDR3 is TGTGCCAGCTCAGCTCGGGGAGATCTCAAAAAAGAGACCCAGTACTTC.

The chain uses TRBV4-2 and TRBJ2-1; the match to TRBD2 covers 10 bases. Trimming at V came to 4 bases and at J to 9 bases, leaving 12 bases not matched to a gene. This CDR3 region has 16 residues. The germline gives CDR1 LGHNA, CDR2 YNFKEQ. CDR3 amino acids: CASSLRAAGGGVEQFF. In nucleotides, the CDR3 is TGTGCCAGCAGCCTACGGGCAGCGGGGGGGGGCGTTGAGCAGTTCTTC.

The chain links TRBV6-5 to TRBJ1-5; maybe TRBD1 (6 bases). The CDR3 has 14 amino acids. CDR1 and CDR2 (germline): MNHEY, SVGAGI. V was trimmed by 6 bases and J by 0 bases, leaving 9 bases between them. The CDR3 region is CASRQQGSNQPQHF. The CDR3, as DNA: TGTGCCAGCAGGCAACAGGGTAGCAATCAGCCCCAGCATTTT.